Included here is one T cell receptor beta chain sequence, with context. Its antigen remains unknown. Libraries were prepared by immunoSEQ multiplex PCR; TCRdb keeps only in-frame clonotypes and omits some of them. The repertoire holds 3,300 or so clones, 17% seen once, with about 15% in the top ten. This entry belongs to a study of sequential checkpoint blockade in melanoma. About the research overall: 85 to 95 pretreatment tumor DNA samples were TCRβ immunosequenced. About two dozen patients had tumor biopsies before treatment and at week 13.

Broader study findings: About 30 times likelier clinical benefit followed increased tumor T-cell fraction and clonality. For nivolumab-first patients, baseline tumor clonality was associated with response.

This sample's treatment: randomized to nivolumab then ipilimumab (arm A) or the reverse (arm B). V was pared by 4 bases and J by 0 bases, with 7 bases between. The CDR3 length is 14 residues. Per the germline V gene, CDR1 is LNHDA and CDR2 is SQIVND (reference sequence). The starting material was tumor tissue (inferred from file names), obtained from a patient given nivolumab and ipilimumab in sequence. The sequence derives from a human donor with melanoma. V is TRBV19 and J is TRBJ2-1, with D uncertain. Here the CDR3 reads CASSSGLSYNEQFF. CDR3 coding DNA: TGTGCCAGTAGTAGCGGCCTCTCCTACAATGAGCAGTTCTTC.